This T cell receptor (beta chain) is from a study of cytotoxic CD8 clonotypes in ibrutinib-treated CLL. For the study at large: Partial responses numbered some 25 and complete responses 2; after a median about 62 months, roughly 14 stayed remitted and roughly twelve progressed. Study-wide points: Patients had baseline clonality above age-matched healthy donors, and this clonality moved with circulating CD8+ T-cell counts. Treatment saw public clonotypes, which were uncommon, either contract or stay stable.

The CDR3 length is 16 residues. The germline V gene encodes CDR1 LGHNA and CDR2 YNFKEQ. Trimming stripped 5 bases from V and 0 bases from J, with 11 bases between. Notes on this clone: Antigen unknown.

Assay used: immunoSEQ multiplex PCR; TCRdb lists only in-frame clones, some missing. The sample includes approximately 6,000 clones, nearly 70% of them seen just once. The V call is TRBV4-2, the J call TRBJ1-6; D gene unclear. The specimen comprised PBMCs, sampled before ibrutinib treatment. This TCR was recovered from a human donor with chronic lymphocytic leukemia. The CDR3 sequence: CASSLDGFSYNSPLHF. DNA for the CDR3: TGTGCCAGCAGCTTGGACGGCTTCTCCTATAATTCACCCCTCCACTTT.